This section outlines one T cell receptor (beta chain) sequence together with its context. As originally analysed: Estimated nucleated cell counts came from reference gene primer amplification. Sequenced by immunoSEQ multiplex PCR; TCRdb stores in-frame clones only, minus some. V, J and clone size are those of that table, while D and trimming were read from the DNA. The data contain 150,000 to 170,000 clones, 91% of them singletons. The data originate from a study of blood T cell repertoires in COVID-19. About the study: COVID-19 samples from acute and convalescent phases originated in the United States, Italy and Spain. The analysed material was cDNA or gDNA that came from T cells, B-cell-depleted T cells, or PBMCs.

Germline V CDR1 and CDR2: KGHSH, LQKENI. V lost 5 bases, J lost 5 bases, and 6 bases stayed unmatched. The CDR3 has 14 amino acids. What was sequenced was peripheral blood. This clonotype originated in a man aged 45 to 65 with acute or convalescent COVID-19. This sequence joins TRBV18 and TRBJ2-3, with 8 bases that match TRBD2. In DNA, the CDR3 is TGTGCCAGCTCAGAGCGGGAGTCGGGAGATACGCAGTATTTT. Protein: CASSERESGDTQYF.